This section outlines one T cell receptor beta chain sequence together with its context. The same CDR3 arises from other DNA sequences in this sample as well. Per the authors' pipeline: By means of reference gene primer amplification, nucleated cell counts were estimated. The table came from immunoSEQ multiplex PCR; TCRdb's copy has only in-frame clones and leaves some out. Clone size and the V and J calls come from that table; the DNA yielded D and trimming. The table lists roughly 430,000 clones, approximately 85% of them singletons. The CDR3 contains 14 residues. CDR1 is SNHLY and CDR2 is FYNNEI in the germline V gene. V lost 3 bases to trimming and J lost 10 bases; unmatched junction nucleotides: 5. These data come from a study of blood T cell repertoires in COVID-19. Across the study: Samples taken during acute and convalescent COVID-19 were collected in the United States, Italy and Spain.

The chain links TRBV2 to TRBJ1-6, with 8 nucleotides matching TRBD1. This TCR came from a woman between 35 and 50 years old with acute COVID-19. Sequencing was performed on PBMCs or T cells enriched from blood (not recorded which). The CDR3 DNA follows: TGTGCCAGCAGTGAGACAGGGGATAGATCACCCCTCCACTTT. Protein product: CASSETGDRSPLHF.